These T cell receptor beta chains were read from a single sample in a study of cytomegalovirus exposure and HLA in healthy donors. The repertoire was sequenced with immunoSEQ multiplex PCR; TCRdb's copy has only in-frame clones and lacks some. The table has 150,000 or so clones, about 86% seen once. Input material: PBMCs. These TCRs come from a human donor in good health. The CDR3 runs from the conserved cysteine through the conserved F or W. Each record gives: D gene, J gene, V gene, clone size, CDR3 protein, CDR3 DNA. A D gene is named only where the DNA matches it firmly. Some rows mark clone size as missing; the rest say once, few, many or name a class of expanded clone.

.,TRBJ1-1,TRBV18,.,CASSPGHSNTEAFF,TGTGCCAGCTCGCCAGGACACTCGAACACTGAAGCTTTCTTT
TRBD2,TRBJ2-1,TRBV12-5,.,CASGFSGTSTSGSYNEQFF,TGTGCTAGTGGTTTCTCTGGTACGTCGACTAGCGGGAGCTACAATGAGCAGTTCTTC
.,TRBJ2-5,TRBV30,.,CAWSGGRVETQYF,TGTGCCTGGAGTGGGGGGCGCGTGGAGACCCAGTACTTC
.,TRBJ2-2,TRBV7-8,.,CASTREAGTGELFF,TGTGCCAGCACCCGCGAGGCGGGGACCGGGGAGCTGTTTTTT
TRBD2,TRBJ2-3,TRBV7-3,.,CASSLEGGWTDTQYF,TGTGCCAGCAGCTTAGAGGGAGGGTGGACAGATACGCAGTATTTT
.,TRBJ2-7,TRBV28,.,CASSAGLYEQYF,TGTGCCAGCAGTGCGGGTCTCTACGAGCAGTACTTC
.,TRBJ2-5,TRBV14,.,CASSQDLGSVGKTQYF,TGTGCCAGCAGCCAAGATCTGGGTAGCGTAGGCAAGACCCAGTACTTC
.,TRBJ1-3,TRBV4-1,.,CASSQGAGGNTIYF,TGCGCCAGCAGCCAAGGGGCGGGAGGAAACACCATATATTTT
TRBD2,TRBJ2-5,TRBV2,.,CASRRGRRGTETQYF,TGTGCCAGTAGACGGGGCCGGCGGGGGACAGAGACCCAGTACTTC
TRBD2,TRBJ2-1,TRBV19,.,CASSIKGTSINEQFF,TGTGCCAGTAGTATAAAGGGGACTAGCATCAATGAGCAGTTCTTC
.,TRBJ2-7,TRBV7-6,.,CASSLDMRGYEQYF,TGTGCCAGCAGCTTAGATATGCGGGGATACGAGCAGTACTTC
TRBD2,TRBJ2-7,TRBV5-1,.,CASSAGLAGVPYEQYF,TGCGCCAGCAGCGCAGGACTAGCGGGAGTTCCCTACGAGCAGTACTTC
.,TRBJ1-3,TRBV15,.,CATQGFSLSGNTIYF,TGTGCCACGCAGGGTTTCTCTCTCTCTGGAAACACCATATATTTT
TRBD2,TRBJ2-3,TRBV9,.,CASSAPLEYGGGTDTQYF,TGTGCCAGCAGCGCCCCCCTTGAGTACGGGGGGGGTACAGATACGCAGTATTTT
TRBD2,TRBJ2-1,TRBV25-1,.,CASSDWGLAGTTANEQFF,TGTGCCAGCAGTGATTGGGGACTAGCGGGGACGACAGCCAATGAGCAGTTCTTC
.,TRBJ1-1,TRBV27,.,CASRPPPTGKGGGTEAFF,TGTGCCAGCAGACCCCCCCCGACAGGAAAGGGGGGGGGCACTGAAGCTTTCTTT
.,TRBJ2-3,TRBV27,once,CASSSRADTQYF,TGTGCCAGCAGTTCTAGAGCAGATACGCAGTATTTT
.,TRBJ1-1,TRBV7-3,.,CASSLNPVERTEAFF,TGTGCCAGCAGCTTAAACCCGGTAGAGCGGACTGAAGCTTTCTTT
TRBD2,TRBJ2-1,TRBV9,.,CASSVATGLAEGSYNEQFF,TGTGCCAGCAGCGTAGCGACTGGACTAGCGGAGGGCTCCTACAATGAGCAGTTCTTC
.,TRBJ1-6,TRBV5-4,few,CASSLGRGREPLHF,TGTGCCAGCAGCCTAGGCCGGGGTAGAGAACCCCTCCACTTT
.,TRBJ2-7,TRBV15,few,CATSRGAIEQYF,TGTGCCACCAGCAGAGGGGCCATCGAGCAGTACTTC
.,TRBJ2-2,TRBV11-1,.,CASSLRGAGSNTGELFF,TGTGCCAGCAGCTTACGGGGGGCAGGCTCGAACACCGGGGAGCTGTTTTTT
.,TRBJ2-3,TRBV6-6,once,CASSYMGGLTDTQYF,TGTGCCAGCAGTTACATGGGGGGTCTCACAGATACGCAGTATTTT
TRBD2,TRBJ2-1,TRBV28,.,CASSLLGLAQFF,TGTGCCAGCAGTTTATTGGGACTAGCGCAGTTCTTC